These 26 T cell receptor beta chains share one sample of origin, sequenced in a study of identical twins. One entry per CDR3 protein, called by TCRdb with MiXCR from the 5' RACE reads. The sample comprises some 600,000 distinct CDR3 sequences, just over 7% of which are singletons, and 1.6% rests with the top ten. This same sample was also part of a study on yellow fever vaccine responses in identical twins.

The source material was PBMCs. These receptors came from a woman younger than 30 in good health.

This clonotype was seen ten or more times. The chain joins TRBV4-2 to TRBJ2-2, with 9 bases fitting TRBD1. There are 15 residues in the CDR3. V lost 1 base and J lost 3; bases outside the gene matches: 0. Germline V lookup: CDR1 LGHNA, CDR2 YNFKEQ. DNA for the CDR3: TGTGCCAGCAGCCAAGGGACAGGGGACACCGGGGAGCTGTTTTTT. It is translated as CASSQGTGDTGELFF.

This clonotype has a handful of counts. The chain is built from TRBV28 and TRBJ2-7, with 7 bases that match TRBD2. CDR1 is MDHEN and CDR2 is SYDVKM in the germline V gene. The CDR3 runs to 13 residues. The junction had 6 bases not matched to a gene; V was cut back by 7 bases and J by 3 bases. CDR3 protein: CASTRGVDYEQYF. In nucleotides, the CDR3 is TGTGCCAGCACTCGGGGGGTGGACTACGAGCAGTACTTC.

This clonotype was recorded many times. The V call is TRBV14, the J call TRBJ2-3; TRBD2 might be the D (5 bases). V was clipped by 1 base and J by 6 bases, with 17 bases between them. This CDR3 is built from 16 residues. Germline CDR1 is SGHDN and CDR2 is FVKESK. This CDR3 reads CASSQVGSAGVDTQYF. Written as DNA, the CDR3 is TGTGCCAGCAGCCAAGTGGGTTCCGCGGGTGTGGATACGCAGTATTTT.

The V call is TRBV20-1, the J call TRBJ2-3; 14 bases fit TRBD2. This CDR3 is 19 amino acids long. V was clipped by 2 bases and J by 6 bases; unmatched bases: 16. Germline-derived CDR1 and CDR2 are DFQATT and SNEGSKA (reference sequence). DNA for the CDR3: TGCAGTGCTAGACAGACAGGGTCGGGACTAGCGGGAGAGGTGGATACGCAGTATTTT. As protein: CSARQTGSGLAGEVDTQYF.

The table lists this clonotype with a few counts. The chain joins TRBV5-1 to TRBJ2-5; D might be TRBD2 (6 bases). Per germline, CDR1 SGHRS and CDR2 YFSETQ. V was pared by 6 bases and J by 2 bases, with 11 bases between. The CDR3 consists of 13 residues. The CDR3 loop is CASNGGPQETQYF. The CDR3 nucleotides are TGCGCCAGCAACGGAGGGCCACAAGAGACCCAGTACTTC.

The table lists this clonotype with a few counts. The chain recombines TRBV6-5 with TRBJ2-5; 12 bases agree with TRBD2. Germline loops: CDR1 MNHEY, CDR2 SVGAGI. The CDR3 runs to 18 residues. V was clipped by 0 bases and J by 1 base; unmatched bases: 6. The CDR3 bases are TGTGCCAGCAGTTACTCGATCTCACTAGCGGGAGGCCAAGAGACCCAGTACTTC. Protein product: CASSYSISLAGGQETQYF.

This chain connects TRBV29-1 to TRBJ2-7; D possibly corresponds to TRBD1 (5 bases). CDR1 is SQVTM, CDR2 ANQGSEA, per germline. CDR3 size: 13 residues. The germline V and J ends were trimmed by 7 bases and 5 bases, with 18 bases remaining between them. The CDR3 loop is CSGCGQGVHEQYF. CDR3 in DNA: TGCAGCGGTTGCGGTCAGGGCGTCCACGAGCAGTACTTC.

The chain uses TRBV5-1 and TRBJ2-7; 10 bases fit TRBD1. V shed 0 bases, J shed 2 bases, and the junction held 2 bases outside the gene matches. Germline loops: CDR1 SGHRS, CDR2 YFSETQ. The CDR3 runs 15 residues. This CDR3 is CASSLDGTGAYEQYF. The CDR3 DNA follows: TGCGCCAGCAGCTTGGACGGGACAGGGGCCTACGAGCAGTACTTC.

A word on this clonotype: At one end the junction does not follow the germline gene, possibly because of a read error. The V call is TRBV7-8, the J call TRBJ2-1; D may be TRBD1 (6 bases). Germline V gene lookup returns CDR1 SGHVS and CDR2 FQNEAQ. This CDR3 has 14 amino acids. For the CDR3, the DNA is TGTGCCAGCAGCTCAACAGGGATCTACGATGAGCAGTTCTTC. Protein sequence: CASSSTGIYDEQFF.

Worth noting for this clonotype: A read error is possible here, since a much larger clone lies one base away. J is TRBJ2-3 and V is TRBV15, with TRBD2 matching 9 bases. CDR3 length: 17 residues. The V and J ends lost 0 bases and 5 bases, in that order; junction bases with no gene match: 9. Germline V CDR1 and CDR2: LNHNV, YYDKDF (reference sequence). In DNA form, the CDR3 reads TGTGCCACCAGCAGAGATGTTAGCGGGAGAATTGGAGATACGCAGTATTTT. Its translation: CATSRDVSGRIGDTQYF.

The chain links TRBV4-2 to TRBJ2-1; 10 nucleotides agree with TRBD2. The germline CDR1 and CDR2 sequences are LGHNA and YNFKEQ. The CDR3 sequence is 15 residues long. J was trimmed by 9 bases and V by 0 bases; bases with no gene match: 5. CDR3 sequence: CASSQEAGGPFEQFF. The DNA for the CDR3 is TGTGCCAGCAGCCAAGAAGCGGGGGGGCCTTTTGAGCAGTTCTTC.

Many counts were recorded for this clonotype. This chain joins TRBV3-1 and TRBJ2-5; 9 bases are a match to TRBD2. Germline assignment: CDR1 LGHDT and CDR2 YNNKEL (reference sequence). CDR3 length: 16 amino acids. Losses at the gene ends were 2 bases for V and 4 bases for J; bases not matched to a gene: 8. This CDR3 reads CASSQQPGLALETQYF. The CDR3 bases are TGTGCCAGCAGCCAACAACCGGGACTAGCATTAGAGACCCAGTACTTC.

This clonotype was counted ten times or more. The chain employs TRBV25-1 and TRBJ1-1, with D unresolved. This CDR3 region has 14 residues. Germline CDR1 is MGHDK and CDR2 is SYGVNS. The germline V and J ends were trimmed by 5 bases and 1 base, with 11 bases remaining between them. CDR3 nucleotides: TGTGCCAGCAGTCCGACCCGGGAGAACACTGAAGCTTTCTTT. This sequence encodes CASSPTRENTEAFF.

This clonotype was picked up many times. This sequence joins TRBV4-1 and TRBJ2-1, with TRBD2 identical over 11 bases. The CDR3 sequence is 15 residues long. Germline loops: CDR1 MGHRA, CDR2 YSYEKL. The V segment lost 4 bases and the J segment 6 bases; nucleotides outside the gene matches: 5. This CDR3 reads CASSPGSGRGNEQFF. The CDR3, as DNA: TGCGCCAGCAGCCCGGGTAGCGGGAGGGGCAATGAGCAGTTCTTC.

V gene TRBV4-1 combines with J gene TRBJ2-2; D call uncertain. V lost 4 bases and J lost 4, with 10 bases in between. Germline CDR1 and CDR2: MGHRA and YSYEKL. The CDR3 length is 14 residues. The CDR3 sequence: CASSPLLGTGELFF. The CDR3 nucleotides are TGCGCCAGCAGCCCCCTCCTAGGCACCGGGGAGCTGTTTTTT.

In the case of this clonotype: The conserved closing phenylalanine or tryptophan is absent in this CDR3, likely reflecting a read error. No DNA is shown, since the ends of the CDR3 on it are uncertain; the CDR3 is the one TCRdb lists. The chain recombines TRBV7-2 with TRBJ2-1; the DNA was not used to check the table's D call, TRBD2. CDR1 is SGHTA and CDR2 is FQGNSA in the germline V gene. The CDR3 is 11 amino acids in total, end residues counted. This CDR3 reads CASSLMGLTSY.

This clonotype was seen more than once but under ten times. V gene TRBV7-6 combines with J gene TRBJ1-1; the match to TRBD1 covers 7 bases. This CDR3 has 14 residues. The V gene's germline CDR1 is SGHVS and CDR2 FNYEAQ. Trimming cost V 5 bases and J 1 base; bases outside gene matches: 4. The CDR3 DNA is TGTGCCAGCAGCCGGAGACAGGGGAACACTGAAGCTTTCTTT. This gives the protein CASSRRQGNTEAFF.

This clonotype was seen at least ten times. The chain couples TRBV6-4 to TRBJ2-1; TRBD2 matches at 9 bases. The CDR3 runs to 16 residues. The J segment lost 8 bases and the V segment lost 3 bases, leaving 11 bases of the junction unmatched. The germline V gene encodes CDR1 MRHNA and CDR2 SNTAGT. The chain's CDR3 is CASSEGGGGGKDEQFF. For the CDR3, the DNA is TGTGCCAGCAGTGAGGGCGGCGGGGGGGGCAAGGATGAGCAGTTCTTC.

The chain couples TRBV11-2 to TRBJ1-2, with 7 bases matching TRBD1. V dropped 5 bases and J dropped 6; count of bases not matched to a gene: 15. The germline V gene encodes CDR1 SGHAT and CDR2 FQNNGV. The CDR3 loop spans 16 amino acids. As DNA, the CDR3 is TGTGCCAGCAGCCTCGACCCACCGGACAGGTTGAATGGCTACACCTTC. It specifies CASSLDPPDRLNGYTF.

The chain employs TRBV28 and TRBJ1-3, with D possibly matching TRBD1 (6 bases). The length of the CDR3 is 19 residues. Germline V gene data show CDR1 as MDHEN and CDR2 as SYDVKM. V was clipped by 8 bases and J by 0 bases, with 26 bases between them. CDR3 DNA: TGTGCCAGCCAGGTCCCTACAGGGACGAAGGCCTCCTCTGGAAACACCATATATTTT. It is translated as CASQVPTGTKASSGNTIYF.

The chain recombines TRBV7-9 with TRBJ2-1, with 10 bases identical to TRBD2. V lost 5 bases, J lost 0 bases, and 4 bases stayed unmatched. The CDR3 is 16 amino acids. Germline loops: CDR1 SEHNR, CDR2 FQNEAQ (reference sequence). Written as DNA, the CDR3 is TGTGCCAGCAGCACTAGCGGGGTGAACTCCTACAATGAGCAGTTCTTC. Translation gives CASSTSGVNSYNEQFF.

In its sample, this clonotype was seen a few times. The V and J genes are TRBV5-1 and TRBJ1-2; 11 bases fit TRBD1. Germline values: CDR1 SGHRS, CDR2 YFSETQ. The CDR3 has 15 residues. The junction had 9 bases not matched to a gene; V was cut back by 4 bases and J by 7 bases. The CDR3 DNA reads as TGCGCCAGCAGCGTGGACAGGGGGCTTGGCGGTGGCTACACCTTC. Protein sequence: CASSVDRGLGGGYTF.

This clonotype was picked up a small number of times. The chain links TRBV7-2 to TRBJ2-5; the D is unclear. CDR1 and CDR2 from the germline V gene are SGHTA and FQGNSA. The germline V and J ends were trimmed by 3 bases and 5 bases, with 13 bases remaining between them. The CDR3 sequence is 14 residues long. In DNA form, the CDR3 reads TGTGCCAGCAGCTTGGGGTCGTGGCTGGAGACCCAGTACTTC. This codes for CASSLGSWLETQYF.

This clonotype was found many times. The CDR3 protein is CSARRGSVLAGQEQYV. The CDR3 bases are TGCAGTGCTAGACGGGGGTCCGTACTAGCGGGGCAAGAGCAGTACGTC. The V call is TRBV20-1, the J call TRBJ2-7, with 10 bases aligning to TRBD2. The CDR3 consists of 16 residues. J gave up 7 bases and V 2 bases, and 14 bases lay outside the gene matches. CDR1 and CDR2 (germline): DFQATT, SNEGSKA (reference sequence).

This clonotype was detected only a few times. The CDR3 is CASSLALDRVETQYF. The CDR3 DNA reads TGCGCCAGCAGCTTGGCCTTAGACAGGGTCGAGACCCAGTACTTC. The chain uses TRBV5-1 and TRBJ2-5; 7 bases match TRBD1. This CDR3 comprises 15 residues. With V trimmed by 0 bases and J by 5 bases, 7 bases remained unmatched. Germline V gene sequence: CDR1 SGHRS, CDR2 YFSETQ.

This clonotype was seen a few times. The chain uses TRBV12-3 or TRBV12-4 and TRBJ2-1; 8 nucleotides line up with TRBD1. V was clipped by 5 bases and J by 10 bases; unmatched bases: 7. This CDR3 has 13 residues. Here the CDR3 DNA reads TGTGCCAGCAGTCCGGGACAGGTCCGGGAGCAGTTCTTC. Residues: CASSPGQVREQFF.